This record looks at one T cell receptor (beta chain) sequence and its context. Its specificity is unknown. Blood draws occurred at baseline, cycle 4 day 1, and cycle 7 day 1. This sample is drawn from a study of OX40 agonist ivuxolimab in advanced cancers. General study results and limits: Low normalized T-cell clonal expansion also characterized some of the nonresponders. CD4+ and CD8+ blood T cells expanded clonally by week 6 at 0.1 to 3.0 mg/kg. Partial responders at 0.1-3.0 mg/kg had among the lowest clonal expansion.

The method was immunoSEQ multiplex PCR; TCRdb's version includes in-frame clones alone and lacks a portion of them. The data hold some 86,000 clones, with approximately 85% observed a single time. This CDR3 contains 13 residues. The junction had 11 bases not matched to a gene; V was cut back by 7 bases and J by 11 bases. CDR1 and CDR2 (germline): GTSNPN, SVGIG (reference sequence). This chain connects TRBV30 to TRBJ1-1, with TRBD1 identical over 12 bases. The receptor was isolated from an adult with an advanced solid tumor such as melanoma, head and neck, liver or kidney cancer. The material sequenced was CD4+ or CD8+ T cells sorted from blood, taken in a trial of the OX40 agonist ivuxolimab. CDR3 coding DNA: TGTGCCTACTCCCGGGACAGGGGGCAGTTGGCTTTCTTT. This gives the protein CAYSRDRGQLAFF.